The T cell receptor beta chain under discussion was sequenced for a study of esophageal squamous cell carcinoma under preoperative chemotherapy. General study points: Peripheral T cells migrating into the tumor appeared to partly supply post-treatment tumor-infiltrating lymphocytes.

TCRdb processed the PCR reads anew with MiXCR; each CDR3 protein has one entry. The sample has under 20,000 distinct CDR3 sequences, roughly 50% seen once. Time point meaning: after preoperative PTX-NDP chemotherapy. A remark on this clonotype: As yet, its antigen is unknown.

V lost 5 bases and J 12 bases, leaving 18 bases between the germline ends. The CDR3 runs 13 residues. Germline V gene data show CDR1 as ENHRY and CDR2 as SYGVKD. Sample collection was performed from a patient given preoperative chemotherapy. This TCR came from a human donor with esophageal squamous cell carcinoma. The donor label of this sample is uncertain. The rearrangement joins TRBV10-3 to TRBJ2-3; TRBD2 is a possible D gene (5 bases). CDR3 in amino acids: CAISSGPKDIQYF. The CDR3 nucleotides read TGTGCCATCAGTAGCGGACCCAAAGATATTCAGTATTTT.